What follows is one T cell receptor (beta chain) and its context. Original methodology: How many nucleated cells were present was estimated from reference gene primer amplification. The method was immunoSEQ multiplex PCR; TCRdb's version includes in-frame clones alone and lacks a portion of them. V, J and clone size are those of that table, while D and trimming were read from the DNA. This sample carries about 220,000 clones, about 80% of them seen once, and the ten largest clones take about 3%. The data derive from a study of blood T cell repertoires in COVID-19. Study details: Spain, Italy and the United States supplied samples that represented acute and convalescent COVID-19. PBMCs, B-cell-depleted T cells, or T cells provided the cDNA or gDNA that made up the material.

There are 14 residues in the CDR3. The V gene's germline CDR1 is SGHRS and CDR2 YFSETQ. V lost 4 bases to trimming and J lost 5 bases, with 15 bases between them. Sequencing input: peripheral blood. The rearrangement links TRBV5-1 to TRBJ1-1; weak D call: TRBD1 (5 bases). The clonotype originates from a woman in her 30s who had recovered from COVID-19. The CDR3 region has the DNA TGCGCCAGCAGCCCCTCGGGGGGGATGACTGAAGCTTTCTTT. Translation gives CASSPSGGMTEAFF.